The 13 T cell receptor beta chains given below trace back to one sample, sequenced in a study of blood T cell repertoires in COVID-19. This table comes from immunoSEQ multiplex PCR, and its TCRdb copy is limited to in-frame clones, with some not included. This table holds 110,000 or so clones, roughly 82% found once. Sequences were obtained from peripheral blood. Receptor source: an elderly woman with active or convalescent COVID-19.

The chain uses TRBV30 and TRBJ1-2, with D possibly matching TRBD1 (5 bases). Trimming stripped 3 bases from V and 4 bases from J, with 9 bases between. Germline CDR1 GTSNPN, CDR2 SVGIG (reference sequence). The CDR3 contains 12 residues. The CDR3, as DNA: TGTGCCTGGAGGGGGCTCGGCTATGGCTACACCTTC. It encodes CAWRGLGYGYTF.

The V and J genes are TRBV7-3 and TRBJ2-7; TRBD1 matches at 8 bases. Unmatched junction bases numbered 3, after V lost 4 bases and J lost 1 base. Germline V gives CDR1 SGHTA, CDR2 FQGTGA. The CDR3 is made up of 14 amino acids. The chain's CDR3 is CASSSGTGSYEQYF. The CDR3 DNA reads as TGTGCCAGCAGCTCCGGGACAGGATCCTACGAGCAGTACTTC.

The chain recombines TRBV5-4 with TRBJ1-2, with a possible D match to TRBD1 (6 bases). With 4 bases removed from V and 5 bases from J, the gap between germline ends came to 15 bases. The CDR3 runs 14 residues. Germline CDR1 reads SGHNT; CDR2 reads YYREEE (reference sequence). DNA of the CDR3: TGTGCCAGCAGCCCGACGGGAGGGGGGTATGGCTACACCTTC. Translated, it gives CASSPTGGGYGYTF.

The rearrangement links TRBV7-3 to TRBJ2-1; D may be TRBD2 (6 bases). Trimming pared 5 bases from V and 5 bases from J, leaving 19 bases between. CDR3 length equals 16 residues. Looked up from germline, CDR1 is SGHTA and CDR2 is FQGTGA. DNA of the CDR3: TGTGCCAGCAGCCCCGGTGGTAGCGGTCGAAACAATGAGCAGTTCTTC. Its translation is CASSPGGSGRNNEQFF. The full variable domain, completed using reference TRBV7-3 and TRBJ2-1, is GAGVSQTPSNKVTEKGKYVELRCDPISGHTALYWYRQSLGQGPEFLIYFQGTGAADDSGLPNDRFFAVRPEGSVSTLKIQRTERGDSAVYLCASSPGGSGRNNEQFFGPGTRLTVL.

This sequence joins TRBV5-1 and TRBJ1-2; 11 bases are a match to TRBD1. With V trimmed by 4 bases and J by 3 bases, 8 bases remained unmatched. Per germline, CDR1 SGHRS and CDR2 YFSETQ. This CDR3 spans 16 amino acids. The CDR3 DNA follows: TGCGCCAGCAGCGACGGACAGGGGGCGAAATACTATGGCTACACCTTC. This codes for CASSDGQGAKYYGYTF.

The chain has TRBV5-1 and TRBJ2-7; D may be TRBD1 (7 bases). V was shortened by 2 bases and J by 3 bases, with 15 bases between the two germline ends. The CDR3 loop spans 15 amino acids. Germline V gene data show CDR1 as SGHRS and CDR2 as YFSETQ. DNA for the CDR3: TGCGCCAGCAGCTTCAACAGGGGAGGAAACTACGAGCAGTACTTC. This sequence encodes CASSFNRGGNYEQYF.

The chain joins TRBV5-4 to TRBJ2-7; 9 bases are a match to TRBD1. Germline CDR1 SGHNT, CDR2 YYREEE (reference sequence). The junction had 7 bases not matched to a gene; V was cut back by 3 bases and J by 9 bases. The CDR3 is 13 residues long. DNA for the CDR3: TGTGCCAGCAGCTCCGGGACAGGGACGACGCAGTACTTC. Translating it yields CASSSGTGTTQYF. Full variable domain (missing parts from reference TRBV5-4 and TRBJ2-7): ETGVTQSPTHLIKTRGQQVTLRCSSQSGHNTVSWYQQALGQGPQFIFQYYREEENGRGNFPPRFSGLQFPNYSSELNVNALELDDSALYLCASSSGTGTTQYFGPGTRLTVT.

This clone has only a few counts. The genes are TRBV28 and TRBJ2-7; maybe TRBD1 (5 bases). V was pared by 6 bases and J by 2 bases, with 17 bases between. CDR1 and CDR2 from the germline V gene are MDHEN and SYDVKM. This CDR3 has 15 amino acids. The CDR3 sequence: CASSVPGEGAYEQYF. CDR3 nucleotide sequence: TGTGCCAGCAGCGTGCCTGGGGAAGGGGCCTACGAGCAGTACTTC. The full variable domain, in which reference TRBV28 and TRBJ2-7 provide the parts outside the CDR3, is DVKVTQSSRYLVKRTGEKVFLECVQDMDHENMFWYRQDPGLGLRLIYFSYDVKMKEKGDIPEGYSVSREKKERFSLILESASTNQTSMYLCASSVPGEGAYEQYFGPGTRLTVT.

V usage is TRBV7-8 and J usage is TRBJ2-7; 8 bases fit TRBD1. This CDR3 has 14 amino acids. V shed 1 base and J 1 base; nucleotides not matched to a gene: 0. CDR1 is SGHVS and CDR2 is FQNEAQ in the germline V gene. The CDR3 sequence is CASSLGTGSYEQYF. The CDR3 nucleotides read TGTGCCAGCAGCTTAGGGACAGGGTCCTACGAGCAGTACTTC.

V is TRBV3-1 (or the pseudogene TRBV3-2) and J is TRBJ1-6, with 9 bases identical to TRBD1. This CDR3 is built from 16 residues. V lost 0 bases to trimming and J lost 14 bases; unmatched junction nucleotides: 11. Germline-derived CDR1 and CDR2 are LGHDT and YNNKEL (reference sequence). This CDR3 reads CASSQDHRQGVVTLHF. The CDR3 bases are TGTGCCAGCAGCCAAGATCATCGACAGGGGGTCGTTACCCTCCACTTT.

This chain uses TRBV2 with TRBJ2-3, with D unresolved. Germline assignment: CDR1 SNHLY and CDR2 FYNNEI. With 5 bases removed from V and 7 bases from J, the gap between germline ends came to 7 bases. This CDR3 is 11 amino acids long. CDR3 residues: CASSLPNTQYF. The DNA of the CDR3 is TGTGCCAGCAGTCTACCTAATACGCAGTATTTT.

The genes are TRBV24-1 and TRBJ2-7; weak D call: TRBD2 (5 bases). Germline values: CDR1 KGHDR, CDR2 SFDVKD. The CDR3 has 12 residues. The ends were cut back, 5 bases at V and 3 bases at J, with 7 bases in the middle. The CDR3 protein is CATSAGGYEQYF. The CDR3 region has the DNA TGTGCCACCAGTGCTGGAGGCTACGAGCAGTACTTC.

The chain links TRBV6-5 to TRBJ1-2, with 8 nucleotides matching TRBD1. V trimming: 4 bases; J trimming: 2 bases; junction bases outside the gene matches: 0. This CDR3 spans 13 amino acids. Germline V CDR1 and CDR2: MNHEY, SVGAGI. CDR3 nucleotide sequence: TGTGCCAGCAGTTGGGACAGGAACTATGGCTACACCTTC. Translated: CASSWDRNYGYTF.